This T cell receptor (beta chain) emerged from a study of OX40 agonist ivuxolimab in advanced cancers. General observations from the study: Normalized T-cell clonal expansion was also low in a subset of nonresponders.

Method: immunoSEQ multiplex PCR; TCRdb's copy keeps in-frame clones and lacks some. The sample includes approximately 90,000 clones, around nine tenths of them seen just once. Concerning this clone: Antigen unknown.

The source of this sequence is an adult with an advanced solid tumor such as melanoma, head and neck, liver or kidney cancer. The sequences come from CD4+ or CD8+ T cells sorted from blood, collected in a trial of the OX40 agonist ivuxolimab.

The CDR3 bases are TGCGCCAGCAGTGAGGTAGCGCGCTATGGCTACACCTTC. This gives the protein CASSEVARYGYTF. The chain couples TRBV10-2 to TRBJ1-2, with D unresolved. V was pared by 2 bases and J by 4 bases, with 8 bases between. The germline gives CDR1 WSHSY, CDR2 SAAADI. This CDR3 is 13 amino acids long.